The 10 T cell receptor beta chains presented below share a single source sample, sequenced in a study of cytomegalovirus exposure and HLA in healthy donors. PCR employed 60 Vbeta and 13 Jbeta primers. The table came from immunoSEQ multiplex PCR; TCRdb's copy has only in-frame clones and leaves some out. This table has over 110,000 clones, 75% to 80% appearing once. What was sequenced was PBMCs. The source is a woman younger than 35 in good health and CMV-seropositive.

The chain is built from TRBV11-2 and TRBJ2-3, with 9 bases identical to TRBD1. The germline gives CDR1 SGHAT, CDR2 FQNNGV. The CDR3 runs to 16 residues. The ends lost 4 bases at V and 5 bases at J; junction bases unmatched: 10. In DNA form, the CDR3 reads TGTGCCAGCAGCTCTTTAGGACAGGGGATGGAAGATACGCAGTATTTT. It yields the protein CASSSLGQGMEDTQYF.

This clone was seen once. The rearrangement uses TRBV7-2 and TRBJ1-1, with 7 bases matching TRBD1. J gave up 5 bases and V 4 bases, and 4 bases lay outside the gene matches. The CDR3 extends over 13 amino acids. Germline V gives CDR1 SGHTA, CDR2 FQGNSA. The CDR3 loop is CASSSQGWTEAFF. The DNA for the CDR3 is TGTGCCAGCAGCTCACAGGGGTGGACTGAAGCTTTCTTT.

A few counts support this clone. V is TRBV4-3 and J is TRBJ2-6; tentatively, D is TRBD1 (5 bases). The CDR3 spans 16 residues. Germline lookup yields CDR1 LGHNA and CDR2 YSLEER. V lost 0 bases, J lost 4 bases, and 10 bases lay in between. The CDR3 protein is CASSQDKGSGANVLTF. In DNA, the CDR3 is TGCGCCAGCAGCCAAGATAAGGGGTCCGGGGCCAACGTCCTGACTTTC.

The chain is built from TRBV28 and TRBJ1-2, with D possibly TRBD1 on 6 matching bases. The CDR3 consists of 15 residues. CDR1 is MDHEN and CDR2 is SYDVKM in the germline V gene. Between the trimmed V and J ends, which lost 5 bases and 7 bases, there was a span of 20 bases. In DNA form, the CDR3 reads TGTGCCAGCAGTCCCTCCGGCAGGGGTATGACTGGCTACACCTTC. Translating gives CASSPSGRGMTGYTF.

This chain connects TRBV9 to TRBJ2-5; the match to TRBD1 covers 7 bases. After removal of 7 bases from V and 2 bases from J, the junction contained 8 bases not matched to a gene. Germline loops: CDR1 SGDLS, CDR2 YYNGEE. The CDR3 is made up of 14 amino acids. CDR3 loop: CASSQGWVQETQYF. Here the CDR3 DNA reads TGTGCCAGCTCACAGGGGTGGGTACAAGAGACCCAGTACTTC.

This clone was seen more than once but under ten times. The J gene is TRBJ2-6, the V gene TRBV6-1; 8 bases match TRBD1. After removal of 5 bases from V and 0 bases from J, the junction contained 0 bases not matched to a gene. CDR3 length equals 15 residues. The germline V gene has CDR1 MNHNS and CDR2 SASEGT. The CDR3 region has the DNA TGTGCCAGCAGTACAGGGGGCTCTGGGGCCAACGTCCTGACTTTC. It encodes CASSTGGSGANVLTF.

The genes are TRBV5-4 and TRBJ2-2; 8 bases agree with TRBD1. CDR1 is SGHNT and CDR2 is YYREEE in the germline V gene (reference sequence). Trimming cost V 0 bases and J 6 bases; bases outside gene matches: 13. The CDR3 totals 18 residues. This CDR3 reads CASSLGADWTGRSGELFF. CDR3 nucleotide sequence: TGTGCCAGCAGCTTGGGTGCGGATTGGACAGGGAGGTCCGGGGAGCTGTTTTTT.

The rearrangement joins TRBV5-6 to TRBJ2-7; perhaps TRBD1 as D (5 bases). V lost 4 bases and J lost 2, with 7 bases in between. The CDR3 runs 12 residues. Germline V gene lookup returns CDR1 SGHDT and CDR2 YYEEEE. CDR3 DNA sequence: TGTGCCAGCAGCCAAGGGGCCTACGAGCAGTACTTC. Amino acid sequence: CASSQGAYEQYF.

The chain links TRBV19 to TRBJ1-1, with D tentatively TRBD1 (6 bases). V lost 4 bases and J lost 5, with 11 bases in between. Germline-derived CDR1 and CDR2 are LNHDA and SQIVND (reference sequence). CDR3 length equals 13 residues. The CDR3 spells CASSTGGLTEAFF. The CDR3, as DNA: TGTGCCAGTAGTACCGGGGGGCTGACTGAAGCTTTCTTT.

The V call is TRBV7-2, the J call TRBJ1-1; D is uncertain. This CDR3 region has 14 residues. The V gene lost 5 bases and the J gene lost 5 bases, with 15 bases spanning the gap. Per germline, CDR1 SGHTA and CDR2 FQGNSA. CDR3 in DNA: TGTGCCAGCAGCAGGTCCGCGGGGAGAACTGAAGCTTTCTTT. It is translated as CASSRSAGRTEAFF.